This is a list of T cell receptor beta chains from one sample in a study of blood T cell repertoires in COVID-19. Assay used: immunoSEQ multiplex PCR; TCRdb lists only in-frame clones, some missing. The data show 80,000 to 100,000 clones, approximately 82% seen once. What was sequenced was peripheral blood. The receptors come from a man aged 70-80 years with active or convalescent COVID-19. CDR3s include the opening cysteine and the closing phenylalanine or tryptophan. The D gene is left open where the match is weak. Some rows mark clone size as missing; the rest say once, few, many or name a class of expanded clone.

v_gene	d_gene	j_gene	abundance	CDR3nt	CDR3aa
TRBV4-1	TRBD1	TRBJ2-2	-	TGCGCCAGCAGCCAAGAGGTTCTACAGGGGGCGGGCGGGGAGCTGTTTTTT	CASSQEVLQGAGGELFF
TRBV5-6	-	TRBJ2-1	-	TGTGCCAGCAGCTTCAGACACCTCAATGAGCAGTTCTTC	CASSFRHLNEQFF
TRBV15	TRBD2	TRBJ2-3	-	TGTGCCACCAGCAGACCCTATGGCGGGGGTAGATCAGATACGCAGTATTTT	CATSRPYGGGRSDTQYF
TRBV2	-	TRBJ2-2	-	TGTGCCAGCAGTGAAGAGCTGGCGAACACCGGGGAGCTGTTTTTT	CASSEELANTGELFF
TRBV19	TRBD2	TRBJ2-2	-	TGTGCCAGTAATTCGGGGAGCGGGGGGCGGACCGGGGAGCTGTTTTTT	CASNSGSGGRTGELFF
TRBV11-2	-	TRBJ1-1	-	TGTGCCAGCAGCTTCGACAGGCTCGGCACTGAAGCTTTCTTT	CASSFDRLGTEAFF
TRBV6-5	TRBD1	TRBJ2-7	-	TGTGCCAGCAGTCCCGAGGGTAGCAGGGGGCCCGGAAACTTC	CASSPEGSRGPGNF
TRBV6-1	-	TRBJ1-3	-	TGTGCCAGCAGTGAAGCGCGGACAGCCATATATTTT	CASSEARTAIYF
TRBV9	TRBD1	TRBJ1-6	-	TGTGCCAGCAGCGTAGTAACAGGGGGCTCACCCCTCCACTTT	CASSVVTGGSPLHF
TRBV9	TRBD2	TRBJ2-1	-	TGTGCCAGCAGCGTAGCAGCGGGGGGGCCCAATGAGCAGTTCTTC	CASSVAAGGPNEQFF
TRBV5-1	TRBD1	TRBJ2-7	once	TGCGCCAGCAGCTTGGAGGGACAGGCCACCTACGAGCAGTACTTC	CASSLEGQATYEQYF
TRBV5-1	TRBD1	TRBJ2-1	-	TGCGCCAGCAAGAGGGACAGTGAGCAGTTCTTC	CASKRDSEQFF
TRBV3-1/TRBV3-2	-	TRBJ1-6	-	TGTGCCAGCAGCCTTAGCTCCTATAATTCACCCCTCCACTTT	CASSLSSYNSPLHF
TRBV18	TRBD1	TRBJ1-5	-	TGTGCCAGCTCACTAACGGACAGGGATCAGCCCCAGCATTTT	CASSLTDRDQPQHF
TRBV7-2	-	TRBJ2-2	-	TGTGCCAGCAGCTTAACATCGGGGAACACCGGGGAGCTGTTTTTT	CASSLTSGNTGELFF
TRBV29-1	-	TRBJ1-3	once	TGCAGCGTTGATGGCGGAACTGGAAACACCATATATTTT	CSVDGGTGNTIYF
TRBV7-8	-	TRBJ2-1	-	TGTGCCAGCAGCCTTCCACTCCAGGGGCGGGGGAATGAGCAGTTCTTC	CASSLPLQGRGNEQFF
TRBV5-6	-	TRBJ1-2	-	TGTGCCAGCAGCTTGACTGCAGGGGCTAACTATGGCTACACCTTC	CASSLTAGANYGYTF